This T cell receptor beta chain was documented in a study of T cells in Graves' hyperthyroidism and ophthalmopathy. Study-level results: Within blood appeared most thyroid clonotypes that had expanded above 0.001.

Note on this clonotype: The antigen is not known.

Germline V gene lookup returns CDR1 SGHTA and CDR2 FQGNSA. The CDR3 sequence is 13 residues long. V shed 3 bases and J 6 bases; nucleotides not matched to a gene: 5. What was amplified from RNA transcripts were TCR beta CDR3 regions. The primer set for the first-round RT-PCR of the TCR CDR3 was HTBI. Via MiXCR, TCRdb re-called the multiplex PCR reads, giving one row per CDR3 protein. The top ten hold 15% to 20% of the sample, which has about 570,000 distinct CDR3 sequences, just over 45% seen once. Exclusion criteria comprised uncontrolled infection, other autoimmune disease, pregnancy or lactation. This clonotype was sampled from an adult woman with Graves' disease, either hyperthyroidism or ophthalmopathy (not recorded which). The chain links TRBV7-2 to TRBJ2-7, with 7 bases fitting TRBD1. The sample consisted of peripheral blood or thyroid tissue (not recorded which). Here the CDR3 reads CASSLGQRSEQYF. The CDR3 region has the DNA TGTGCCAGCAGCTTGGGACAGAGGAGCGAGCAGTACTTC.